The rows below give T cell receptor beta chains drawn from one sample of a study of CD8 T cells in ankylosing spondylitis. Via MiXCR, TCRdb re-called the 5' RACE reads, giving one row per CDR3 protein. This sample has approximately 100,000 distinct CDR3 sequences, with almost 8.5% found just once. Sequencing was performed on blood, either unsorted or a sorted T cell fraction (not recorded which). The receptors derive from a male donor with ankylosing spondylitis or in good health (not recorded which). Each CDR3 is given with its conserved first and last residue. A D gene is named only where the DNA matches it firmly. The size of a clone is reported for some rows only, either as once, few or many, or as a class for expanded clones.

d_call,v_call,j_call,clone_size,cdr3_aa,cdr3_nt
NA,TRBV20-1,TRBJ2-7,many,CSASTGRWDEQYF,TGCAGTGCCTCGACGGGGCGATGGGACGAGCAGTACTTC
TRBD1,TRBV4-1,TRBJ2-7,many,CASSHQGAAYEQYF,TGCGCCAGCAGCCACCAGGGGGCGGCCTACGAGCAGTACTTC
TRBD2,TRBV20-1,TRBJ2-1,many,CSARLAGGNNEQFF,TGCAGTGCTCGACTAGCGGGAGGTAACAATGAGCAGTTCTTC
TRBD2,TRBV10-3,TRBJ2-5,many,CAISPGTSGETQYF,TGTGCCATCAGTCCCGGGACTAGCGGGGAGACCCAGTACTTC
TRBD1,TRBV4-2,TRBJ2-7,many,CASSQVWDSSYEQYF,TGTGCCAGCAGCCAAGTTTGGGACAGCTCCTACGAGCAGTACTTC
NA,TRBV9,TRBJ2-5,NA,CASSVGLDQETQYF,TGTGCCAGCAGCGTAGGACTCGATCAAGAGACCCAGTACTTC
NA,TRBV11-2,TRBJ2-3,many,CASSFGGGADTQYF,TGTGCCAGCAGCTTCGGAGGGGGAGCAGATACGCAGTATTTT
NA,TRBV4-3,TRBJ1-2,many,CASSQDSEALGYTF,TGCGCCAGCAGCCAAGATTCGGAGGCACTTGGCTACACCTTC
TRBD2,TRBV24-1,TRBJ2-1,many,CATSDSRLASYNEQFF,TGTGCCACCAGTGATTCTAGACTAGCGTCCTACAATGAGCAGTTCTTC
TRBD2,TRBV5-1,TRBJ2-2,many,CASSLWLAGATGELFF,TGCGCCAGCAGCTTGTGGCTAGCGGGCGCCACCGGGGAGCTGTTTTTT
TRBD2,TRBV7-2,TRBJ2-3,many,CASSPRRRGGSTDTQYF,TGTGCCAGCAGCCCTCGGCGGCGGGGGGGGAGCACAGATACGCAGTATTTT
NA,TRBV6-2/TRBV6-3,TRBJ1-6,many,CASREGRNNSPLHF,TGTGCCAGCAGGGAAGGACGGAATAATTCACCCCTCCACTTT
NA,TRBV21-1,TRBJ2-7,few,CASSMKRDEQYF,TGTGCCAGCTCCATGAAGAGAGACGAGCAGTACTTC
TRBD1,TRBV20-1,TRBJ1-5,many,CSARGTGQGSNQPQHF,TGCAGTGCTAGAGGTACGGGACAGGGGAGCAATCAGCCCCAGCATTTT
TRBD2,TRBV20-1,TRBJ2-1,many,CSARGGTSGGEQFF,TGCAGTGCTAGAGGGGGAACGAGCGGGGGTGAGCAGTTCTTC
NA,TRBV7-2,TRBJ2-7,many,CASSLEEGPTYEQYF,TGTGCCAGCAGCTTAGAGGAGGGACCTACCTACGAGCAGTACTTC
TRBD1,TRBV27,TRBJ1-5,many,CASSPQGVNQPQHF,TGTGCCAGCAGTCCCCAGGGGGTCAATCAGCCCCAGCATTTT
NA,TRBV4-1,TRBJ2-7,many,CASSQVAGPYEQYF,TGCGCCAGCAGCCAGGTTGCGGGCCCCTACGAGCAGTACTTC
NA,TRBV11-2,TRBJ2-1,many,CASRPPGGFGEQFF,TGTGCCAGCAGGCCCCCAGGAGGTTTCGGAGAGCAGTTCTTC
NA,TRBV3-1,TRBJ1-5,many,CASSKDNQPQHF,TGTGCCAGCAGCAAAGACAATCAGCCCCAGCATTTT
NA,TRBV6-5,TRBJ2-7,many,CASSYSTGYEQYF,TGTGCCAGCAGTTACTCGACAGGCTACGAGCAGTACTTC
TRBD1,TRBV6-2/TRBV6-3,TRBJ2-3,few,CASSLGRQGRPDTQYF,TGTGCCAGCAGTTTGGGGCGACAGGGGAGGCCAGATACGCAGTATTTT
NA,TRBV20-1,TRBJ1-3,many,CSARDARSGNTIYF,TGCAGTGCTAGAGATGCCCGCTCTGGAAACACCATATATTTT
NA,TRBV27,TRBJ1-2,many,CASSSLGGGGSYGYTF,TGTGCCAGCAGTTCCCTGGGAGGGGGTGGCAGCTATGGCTACACCTTC
TRBD1,TRBV5-1,TRBJ2-5,few,CASSLSPGGEQTQYF,TGCGCCAGCAGCTTGTCCCCAGGGGGCGAACAGACCCAGTACTTC
NA,TRBV7-9,TRBJ2-1,many,CASSLDVGGEVNEQFF,TGTGCCAGCAGCTTAGATGTGGGGGGTGAAGTGAATGAGCAGTTCTTC
NA,TRBV7-2,TRBJ1-5,many,CASSPPGGNNQPQHF,TGTGCCAGCAGTCCCCCGGGGGGCAACAATCAGCCCCAGCATTTT
NA,TRBV4-2,TRBJ1-1,many,CASSQEALLNTEAFF,TGTGCCAGCAGCCAAGAGGCCCTCCTGAACACTGAAGCTTTCTTT
TRBD2,TRBV12-3/TRBV12-4,TRBJ2-1,many,CASSFSPGLAVYNEQFF,TGTGCCAGCAGTTTTAGCCCGGGACTAGCGGTCTACAATGAGCAGTTCTTC
TRBD1,TRBV10-3,TRBJ1-3,many,CAIRGQAFYSGNTIYF,TGTGCCATCAGGGGACAGGCCTTCTACTCTGGAAACACCATATATTTT
NA,TRBV12-3/TRBV12-4,TRBJ1-1,many,CASSLGFSTEAFF,TGTGCCAGCAGTTTAGGGTTTAGCACTGAAGCTTTCTTT
NA,TRBV5-8,TRBJ2-3,many,CASSSGPPSTDTQYF,TGTGCCAGCAGCTCAGGTCCTCCGAGCACAGATACGCAGTATTTT
TRBD1,TRBV6-5,TRBJ2-3,NA,CASSYTGTGFTQYF,TGTGCCAGCAGTTACACCGGGACAGGGTTCACGCAGTATTTT
NA,TRBV29-1,TRBJ1-3,many,CSVVGGDAGNTIYF,TGCAGCGTTGTCGGGGGGGATGCTGGAAACACCATATATTTT
NA,TRBV19,TRBJ2-3,many,CASSIEADTATQYF,TGTGCCAGTAGTATAGAGGCAGACACAGCCACGCAGTATTTT
TRBD1,TRBV4-2,TRBJ2-1,many,CASSQEGDRGYDEQFF,TGTGCCAGCAGCCAAGAGGGGGACAGGGGGTACGATGAGCAGTTCTTC
NA,TRBV6-1,TRBJ2-3,few,CASSEPVLRADTQYF,TGTGCCAGCAGTGAACCCGTTCTAAGAGCAGATACGCAGTATTTT
TRBD1,TRBV5-5,TRBJ2-5,many,CASTNPREGALKTQYF,TGTGCCAGCACCAACCCACGTGAGGGGGCATTGAAGACCCAGTACTTC
TRBD1,TRBV7-9,TRBJ1-1,many,CASSLGDRGPNTEAFF,TGTGCCAGCAGCTTAGGGGACAGGGGTCCGAACACTGAAGCTTTCTTT
TRBD1,TRBV12-3/TRBV12-4,TRBJ1-6,many,CASSSGTGFSPLHF,TGTGCCAGCAGTTCCGGGACAGGGTTTTCACCCCTCCACTTT
TRBD1,TRBV25-1,TRBJ2-1,NA,CASSEGRWQGDYNEQFF,TGTGCCAGCAGTGAAGGAAGGTGGCAGGGGGACTACAATGAGCAGTTCTTC